The T cell receptor beta chain under discussion was sequenced for a study of human thymus T cells (dated by TCRdb to 2020 to 2022). Regarding the research as a whole: The study characterized TCR alpha and beta repertoires from under 10 infant thymus samples and a few related peripheral blood samples. The cohort included over five male and two female infants, with donor ages spanning 7 to 244 days.

On this clone itself: This clone's antigen is unknown. Base qualities are not at hand, and no much larger clone is one base apart.

The immunoSEQ multiplex PCR assay was used to amplify the TCRB and TCRAD loci from a standardized quantity of quality-controlled genomic DNA. Amplicons spanned the V(D)J region at a length sufficient to cover the CDR3 and identify V and J genes. Through the commercial immunoSEQ service, the amplicons were sequenced on an Illumina platform. Per the source publication's procedure: Primer bias and sequencing errors were corrected as previously described, and TCRAD and TCRB were defined on the basis of the IMGT database. immunoSEQ Analyzer 3.0 and VDJTools were used for repertoire analysis, which covered basic statistics, V/J segment usage, diversity estimates, rarefaction and pairwise overlap. Diversity was estimated using the Chao1, ChaoE, Efron-Thisted, Shannon and inverse Simpson indices, and was also estimated on datasets down-sampled to the size of the smallest sample. Repertoire overlap was assessed by strict matching of CDR3 nucleotide sequence, V gene and J gene, and clustering was done by Jaccard-based multidimensional scaling. TCRdb obtained this table from immuneACCESS and retained in-frame rearrangements with V and J assigned. These tables miss some clones; where compared with another copy, unresolved V genes account for less than half of the shortfall, and the remainder is unexplained. D and trimming were read from the DNA, whereas the V and J calls and clone size are those reported in that table. This sample has tens of thousands of clones in its table, and over 85% of those were observed once. In total, the top ten clones hold roughly 0.13% of the sample.

Broad study findings and their caveats: Thymus samples yielded on average about 810,000 unique TCRB clonotypes, compared with around 79,000 from blood samples. V and J gene segment usage appeared biased in both thymic and peripheral blood repertoires.

V loses 6 bases of germline sequence and J loses 3 bases, and the interval between the two ends is 9 bases. The CDR3 measures 12 amino acids from cysteine to phenylalanine. Just CDR3 DNA is preserved here, 36 bases in frame from base 1. CDR1 MDHEN and CDR2 SYDVKM were looked up in the germline V gene. The donors were immunologically healthy infants in Finland who had open corrective cardiac surgery for congenital heart defects. For four of the eight donors, a small roughly 0.45-1 mL aliquot of peripheral blood was collected during surgery. Genomic DNA from blood samples was extracted from all available leukocytes rather than from a fixed cell number. ACK lysis buffer was used to remove erythrocytes from blood, and the leukocytes were stored at -70 degrees C as pellets. A QIAsymphony instrument was used to extract genomic DNA from the frozen cell pellets.

The sequenced sample was blood. Recombination linked TRBV28 to TRBJ2-7; the D segment cannot be called with confidence. This receptor was taken from a boy less than two years old with a congenital heart defect but otherwise immunologically healthy. The sequenced DNA is TGTGCCAGCAGCCCCCTCGGCTACGAGCAGTACTTC. It encodes CASSPLGYEQYF.